This entry lists 15 T cell receptor beta chains sequenced from one sample in a study of CD8 T cells in Susac syndrome. Random hexamers were used to reverse transcribe an amount of about 0.45 to 1 ug RNA. One entry per CDR3 protein results from TCRdb running MiXCR on the immunoSEQ multiplex PCR reads. The data show 75,000 to 95,000 distinct CDR3 sequences, 85% to 95% seen once. Sample: CD8+ T cells from PBMCs. The receptor set was obtained from a human donor with Susac syndrome.

The chain is built from TRBV5-1 and TRBJ2-7; no firm D call. This CDR3 spans 15 amino acids. Trimming removed 5 bases from V and 4 bases from J, with 19 bases in between. Germline CDR1 is SGHRS and CDR2 is YFSETQ. The CDR3 DNA reads TGCGCCAGCAGAGCTTCCCCTTCAGCCGCATACGAGCAGTACTTC. Amino acids: CASRASPSAAYEQYF.

The V gene is TRBV7-9, the J gene TRBJ1-1; D not certain. Deletions cut 3 bases from V and 4 bases from J, with 9 bases between. The CDR3 totals 13 residues. CDR1 is SEHNR, CDR2 FQNEAQ, per germline (reference sequence). CDR3 in amino acids: CASSLVGITEAFF. CDR3 DNA sequence: TGTGCCAGCAGCTTGGTGGGGATCACTGAAGCTTTCTTT.

V gene TRBV20-1 combines with J gene TRBJ2-1; D might be TRBD1 or TRBD2, each matching 6 bases. The CDR3 extends over 13 amino acids. Germline V CDR1 and CDR2: DFQATT, SNEGSKA (reference sequence). V was cut by 5 bases and J by 10 bases, with 18 bases left in between. The CDR3 here is CSASLAIQGEQFF. The CDR3 bases are TGCAGTGCTTCCCTAGCGATACAGGGAGAGCAGTTCTTC.

The chain is built from TRBV20-1 and TRBJ1-1; D is uncertain. Deletions cut 1 base from V and 1 base from J, with 7 bases between. CDR1 DFQATT and CDR2 SNEGSKA come from the germline V gene (reference sequence). The CDR3 runs to 13 residues. The CDR3 is CSARARGNTEAFF. As DNA, the CDR3 is TGCAGTGCTAGAGCTCGTGGGAACACTGAAGCTTTCTTT.

The chain uses TRBV7-6 and TRBJ2-7; 11 bases match TRBD1. V shed 5 bases, J shed 0 bases, and the junction held 3 bases outside the gene matches. This CDR3 is 15 amino acids long. Germline loops: CDR1 SGHVS, CDR2 FNYEAQ. The CDR3 sequence: CASSPGQGGSYEQYF. In nucleotides, the CDR3 is TGTGCCAGCAGCCCGGGACAGGGGGGCTCCTACGAGCAGTACTTC.

The chain is built from TRBV21-1 and TRBJ2-5; TRBD2, the D gene given by the table, was not confirmed from the DNA. TRBV21-1 is reported as a pseudogene. The CDR3 is 15 residues long. The CDR3 bases are TGTGCCAGCAGCAAAGGTAGCCCCGGCAAAGAGACCCAGTACTTC. It encodes CASSKGSPGKETQYF.

The chain joins TRBV20-1 to TRBJ1-2, with D hard to call. Germline V gene lookup returns CDR1 DFQATT and CDR2 SNEGSKA (reference sequence). Trimming stripped 0 bases from V and 6 bases from J, with 5 bases between. The CDR3 length is 11 residues. The chain's CDR3 is CSARDSDGYTF. The CDR3 nucleotides read TGCAGTGCTAGAGATTCAGATGGCTACACCTTC.

This chain uses TRBV10-3 with TRBJ2-3, with 10 bases that match TRBD2. The germline CDR1 and CDR2 sequences are ENHRY and SYGVKD. Trimming removed 3 bases from V and 6 bases from J; junction bases left unmatched: 6. This CDR3 has 15 residues. The CDR3 DNA follows: TGTGCCATCAGTGATCTAGCGGGAGTAGGGGATACGCAGTATTTT. Amino acids: CAISDLAGVGDTQYF.

CDR3 sequence (DNA): TGTGCTAGTGGTTTGGGGGGACAGGGGAACTACAATGAGCAGTTCTTC. It yields the protein CASGLGGQGNYNEQFF. V and J are TRBV12-5 and TRBJ2-1, with 10 bases lining up with TRBD1. The J segment lost 3 bases and the V segment lost 1 base, leaving 3 bases of the junction unmatched. In germline, CDR1 is LGHNT, CDR2 FRNRAP. The CDR3 runs 16 residues.

The genes are TRBV20-1 and TRBJ2-2; 7 bases are a match to TRBD2. Germline values: CDR1 DFQATT, CDR2 SNEGSKA (reference sequence). The CDR3 has 14 residues. J was trimmed by 3 bases and V by 2 bases; bases with no gene match: 3. The CDR3 protein is CSARSGRDTGELFF. CDR3 DNA sequence: TGCAGTGCTAGAAGTGGGAGGGACACCGGGGAGCTGTTTTTT.

The chain recombines TRBV4-1 with TRBJ2-6; 11 bases map to TRBD1. Germline V gene data show CDR1 as MGHRA and CDR2 as YSYEKL. J was trimmed by 2 bases and V by 5 bases; bases with no gene match: 8. This CDR3 region has 18 residues. The CDR3 loop is CASSVRTGGITGANVLTF. CDR3 in DNA: TGCGCCAGCAGCGTCCGGACAGGGGGCATCACTGGGGCCAACGTCCTGACTTTC.

The chain combines TRBV4-3 with TRBJ2-7; D possibly corresponds to TRBD2 (5 bases). The CDR3 is 12 amino acids. The germline CDR1 and CDR2 sequences are LGHNA and YSLEER. With 5 bases removed from V and 6 bases from J, the gap between germline ends came to 11 bases. The CDR3 here is CASSGTSSEQYF. The DNA for the CDR3 is TGCGCCAGCAGCGGAACTAGTTCCGAGCAGTACTTC.

V and J are TRBV20-1 and TRBJ2-1; D is uncertain. From germline, CDR1 is DFQATT and CDR2 SNEGSKA (reference sequence). The ends were cut back, 0 bases at V and 2 bases at J, with 8 bases in the middle. This CDR3 region has 14 residues. The DNA for the CDR3 is TGCAGTGCTAGAGAATGGACCACCTACAATGAGCAGTTCTTC. Residues: CSAREWTTYNEQFF.

The chain joins TRBV27 to TRBJ2-1; the match to TRBD2 covers 7 bases. The CDR3 loop spans 16 amino acids. CDR1 and CDR2 (germline): MNHEY, SMNVEV (reference sequence). V lost 3 bases, J lost 1 base, and 6 bases stayed unmatched. Written as DNA, the CDR3 is TGTGCCAGCAGTTTTGGCGGGAGTACTTCCTACAATGAGCAGTTCTTC. This translates into CASSFGGSTSYNEQFF.

The chain combines TRBV5-1 with TRBJ2-7; the match to TRBD2 covers 8 bases. This CDR3 is 15 amino acids long. From germline, CDR1 is SGHRS and CDR2 YFSETQ. Trimming at V came to 2 bases and at J to 2 bases, leaving 6 bases not matched to a gene. In DNA form, the CDR3 reads TGCGCCAGCAGCTTTCGGGAGGGAGCGACCTACGAGCAGTACTTC. Amino acid sequence: CASSFREGATYEQYF.